This section outlines one T cell receptor beta chain sequence together with its context. A second PCR, run for roughly 7 to 12 cycles, used a sample-barcoded 5' primer plus a J-beta primer mix. TCRdb re-called the 5' RACE reads with MiXCR, one entry per CDR3 protein. The table lists 650,000 to 1,000,000 distinct CDR3 sequences, about 45% of them singletons. This record belongs to a study of blood T cells in healthy people across ages. The CDR3 is 14 residues long. Trimming removed 4 bases from V and 0 bases from J; junction bases left unmatched: 3. Germline V gene data show CDR1 as SQVTM and CDR2 as ANQGSEA. Samples had at least 6 million PBMCs isolated from them.

Sequencing was carried out using blood. This chain joins TRBV29-1 and TRBJ2-3; 8 bases are shared with TRBD2. The receptor was isolated from a man older than 75 in good health. CDR3 sequence (DNA): TGCAGCGTTGCAGCGGGGGCTAGCACAGATACGCAGTATTTT. Amino acid sequence: CSVAAGASTDTQYF.